This passage covers 6 T cell receptor beta chains from one sample sequenced in a study of CD8+ T cells in alopecia areata. The sequencing template was cDNA reverse transcribed from extracted RNA. This table comes from immunoSEQ multiplex PCR, and its TCRdb copy is limited to in-frame clones, with some not included. Of around 70,000 clones in the sample, 29% were seen once. The treatment: oral pan-JAK inhibitor, 5-10 mg twice daily. This specimen consisted of CD8+ T cells sorted from blood, obtained at week 4, from a patient treated with tofacitinib. The source of these receptors is a human donor with alopecia areata.

As for this clone: The same CDR3 arises from other DNA sequences in this sample as well. The J gene is TRBJ2-2, the V gene TRBV29-1, with a tentative D call TRBD2 (5 bases). The germline V gene has CDR1 SQVTM and CDR2 ANQGSEA. Trimming cost V 6 bases and J 5 bases, with 10 bases left between them. The CDR3 runs to 12 residues. CDR3 sequence: CSVPSGTGELFF. Here the CDR3 DNA reads TGCAGCGTCCCGTCGGGGACCGGGGAGCTGTTTTTT.

J is TRBJ2-6 and V is TRBV29-1, with unresolved D. This CDR3 spans 12 amino acids. Germline CDR1 is SQVTM and CDR2 is ANQGSEA. V was cut by 7 bases and J by 2 bases, with 6 bases left in between. CDR3 nucleotide sequence: TGCAGCGCCGGGCCTGGGGCCAACGTCCTGACTTTC. Its translation: CSAGPGANVLTF.

The chain combines TRBV7-2 with TRBJ2-1; TRBD2 matches at 11 bases. This CDR3 comprises 15 residues. CDR1 and CDR2 (germline): SGHTA, FQGNSA. J gave up 7 bases and V 5 bases, and 7 bases lay outside the gene matches. CDR3 protein: CASSVSGRERNEQFF. CDR3 nucleotide sequence: TGTGCCAGCAGCGTTAGCGGGAGGGAGAGAAATGAGCAGTTCTTC.

This clone has a handful of counts. CDR3 nucleotides: TGTGCCAGCGGACTAGGTCAACGCAATGAGCAGTTCTTC. Translating gives CASGLGQRNEQFF. V usage is TRBV7-8 and J usage is TRBJ2-1; 7 bases match TRBD2. V shed 8 bases, J shed 6 bases, and the junction held 7 bases outside the gene matches. This CDR3 has 13 residues. The germline V gene has CDR1 SGHVS and CDR2 FQNEAQ.

This clone was observed a few times. This chain connects TRBV10-3 to TRBJ2-3; D not resolved. V was trimmed by 6 bases and J by 7 bases, leaving 14 bases between them. CDR1 is ENHRY, CDR2 SYGVKD, per germline. The length of the CDR3 is 13 residues. The CDR3, as DNA: TGTGCCATCAGCAGAGAAACCGCAAATACGCAGTATTTT. Translation: CAISRETANTQYF.

This clone was recorded a few times. The V call is TRBV20-1, the J call TRBJ1-2; no clear D. The CDR3 loop spans 10 amino acids. V was shortened by 5 bases and J by 3 bases, with 4 bases between the two germline ends. From germline, CDR1 is DFQATT and CDR2 SNEGSKA (reference sequence). The CDR3 loop reads CSALDYGYTF. The CDR3, as DNA: TGCAGTGCTCTTGACTATGGCTACACCTTC.